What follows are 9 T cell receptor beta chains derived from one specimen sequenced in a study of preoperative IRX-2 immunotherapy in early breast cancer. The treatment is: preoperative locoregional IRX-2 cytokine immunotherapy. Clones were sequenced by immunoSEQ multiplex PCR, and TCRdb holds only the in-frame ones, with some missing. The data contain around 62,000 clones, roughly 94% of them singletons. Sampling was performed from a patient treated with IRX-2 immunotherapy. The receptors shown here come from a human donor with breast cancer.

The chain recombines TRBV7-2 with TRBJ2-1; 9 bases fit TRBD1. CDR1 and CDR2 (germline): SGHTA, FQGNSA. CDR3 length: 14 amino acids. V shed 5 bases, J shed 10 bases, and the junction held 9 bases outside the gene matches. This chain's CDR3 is CASSQDRGYGEQFF. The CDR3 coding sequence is TGTGCCAGCAGCCAGGACAGGGGTTATGGGGAGCAGTTCTTC.

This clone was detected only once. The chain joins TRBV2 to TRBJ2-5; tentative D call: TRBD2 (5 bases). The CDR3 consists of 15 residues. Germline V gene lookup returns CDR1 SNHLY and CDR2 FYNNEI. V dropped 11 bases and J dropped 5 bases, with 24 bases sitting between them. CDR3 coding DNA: TGTGCCGGCCAACCACAGTTGGGTCGAGGGGAGACCCAGTACTTC. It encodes CAGQPQLGRGETQYF. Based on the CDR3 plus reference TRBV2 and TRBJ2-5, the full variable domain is EPEVTQTPSHQVTQMGQEVILRCVPISNHLYFYWYRQILGQKVEFLVSFYNNEISEKSEIFDDQFSVERPDGSNFTLKIRSTKLEDSAMYFCAGQPQLGRGETQYFGPGTRLLVL.

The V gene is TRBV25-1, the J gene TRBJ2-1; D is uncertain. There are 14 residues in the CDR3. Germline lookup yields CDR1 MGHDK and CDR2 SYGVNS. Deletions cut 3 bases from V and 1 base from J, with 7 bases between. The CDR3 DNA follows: TGTGCCAGCAGTGACATTGTGTCCTACAATGAGCAGTTCTTC. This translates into CASSDIVSYNEQFF.

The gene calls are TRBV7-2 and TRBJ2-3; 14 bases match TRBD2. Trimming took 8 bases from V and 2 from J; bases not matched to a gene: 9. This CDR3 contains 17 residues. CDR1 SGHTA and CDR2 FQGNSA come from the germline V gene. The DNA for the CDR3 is TGTGCCAGCGCGTTTAGGACTAGCGGGAGGCCCACAGATACGCAGTATTTT. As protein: CASAFRTSGRPTDTQYF.

CDR3 sequence: CASSIPSTGFDYGYTF. Written as DNA, the CDR3 is TGTGCCAGTAGTATTCCCTCGACAGGGTTCGACTATGGCTACACCTTC. The chain couples TRBV19 to TRBJ1-2; TRBD1 matches 7 bases. After removal of 3 bases from V and 3 bases from J, the junction contained 10 bases not matched to a gene. This CDR3 is built from 16 residues. Germline CDR1 is LNHDA and CDR2 is SQIVND (reference sequence).

CDR3 in DNA: TGCGCCAGCAGCCCCCCCCGGGGACAGATGAACACCGGGGAGCTGTTTTTT. It specifies CASSPPRGQMNTGELFF. The chain has TRBV5-1 and TRBJ2-2, with 7 nucleotides matching TRBD1. The CDR3 extends over 17 amino acids. In germline, CDR1 is SGHRS, CDR2 YFSETQ. Trimming took 4 bases from V and 1 from J; bases not matched to a gene: 10.

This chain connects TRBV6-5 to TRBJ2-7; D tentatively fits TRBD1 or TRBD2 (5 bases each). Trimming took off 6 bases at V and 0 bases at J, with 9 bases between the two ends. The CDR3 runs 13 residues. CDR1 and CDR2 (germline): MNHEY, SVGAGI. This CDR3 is CASRGPNSYEQYF. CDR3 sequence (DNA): TGTGCCAGCAGGGGACCGAACTCCTACGAGCAGTACTTC.

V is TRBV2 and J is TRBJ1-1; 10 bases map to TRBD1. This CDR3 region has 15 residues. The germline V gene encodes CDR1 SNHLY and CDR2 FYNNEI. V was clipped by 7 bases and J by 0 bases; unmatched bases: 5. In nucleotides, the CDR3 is TGTGCCAGCACTGGGGACAGGGGTCTGAACACTGAAGCTTTCTTT. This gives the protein CASTGDRGLNTEAFF.

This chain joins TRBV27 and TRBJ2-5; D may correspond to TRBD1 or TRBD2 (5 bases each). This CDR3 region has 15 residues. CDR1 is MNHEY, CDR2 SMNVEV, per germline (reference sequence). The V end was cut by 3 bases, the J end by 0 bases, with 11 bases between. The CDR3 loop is CASSFVGTYQETQYF. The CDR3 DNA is TGTGCCAGCAGTTTTGTAGGGACGTACCAAGAGACCCAGTACTTC.